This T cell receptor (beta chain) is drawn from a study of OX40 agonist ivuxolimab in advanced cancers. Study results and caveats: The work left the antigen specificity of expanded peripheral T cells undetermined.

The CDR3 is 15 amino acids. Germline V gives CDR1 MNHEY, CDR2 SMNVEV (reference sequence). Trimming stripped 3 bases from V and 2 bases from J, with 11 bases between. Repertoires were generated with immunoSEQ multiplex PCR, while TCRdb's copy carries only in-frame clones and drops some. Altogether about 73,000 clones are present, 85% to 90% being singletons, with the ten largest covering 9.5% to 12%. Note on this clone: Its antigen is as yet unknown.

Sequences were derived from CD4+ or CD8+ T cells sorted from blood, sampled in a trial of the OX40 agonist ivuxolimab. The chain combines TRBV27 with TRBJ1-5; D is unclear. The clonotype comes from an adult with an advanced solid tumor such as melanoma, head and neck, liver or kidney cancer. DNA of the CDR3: TGTGCCAGCAGTTTGATGGGTCTAGGCAATCAGCCCCAGCATTTT. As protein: CASSLMGLGNQPQHF.